Below are 2 T cell receptor beta chains sequenced from a single sample in a study of blood T cell repertoires in COVID-19 (dated by TCRdb to 2018 to 2021). The library was generated by the immunoSEQ multiplex PCR assay. TCRdb limited this immuneACCESS table to in-frame rearrangements with V and J called. A share of clones is missing; checked studies link under half to unresolved V genes, and the rest is unexplained. The sample table shows about 670,000 clones, and approximately 90% are seen once. Clones ranked in the top ten supply 0.2% to 0.3% of the sample. Sequencing input: peripheral blood. The receptors come from a young woman with acute or convalescent COVID-19.

The rearrangement joins TRBV6-5 to TRBJ1-2, with 7 bases lining up with TRBD1. Germline assignment: CDR1 MNHEY and CDR2 SVGAGI. The CDR3 loop spans 11 amino acids. Unmatched junction bases numbered 3, after V lost 6 bases and J lost 8 bases. The CDR3 is CASSTGEGYTF. The CDR3 DNA follows: TGTGCCAGCAGCACAGGGGAAGGCTACACCTTC.

The chain couples TRBV2 to TRBJ1-2, with a possible D match to TRBD1 (5 bases). V was cut by 6 bases and J by 2 bases, with 13 bases left in between. The CDR3 is 14 amino acids. CDR1 is SNHLY, CDR2 FYNNEI, per germline. Here the CDR3 DNA reads TGTGCCAGCAGGCTAATGGACACGAACTATGGCTACACCTTC. It specifies CASRLMDTNYGYTF.